The T cell receptor beta chain described here comes from a study of CD8+CD57+ T cells in acquired aplastic anemia. Genomic DNA, serving as template, underwent TCR beta VDJ and CDR3 profiling. TCRdb re-called the reads through MiXCR, storing one row per CDR3 protein. The profile covers a few hundred thousand distinct CDR3 sequences, with roughly 61% appearing a single time and under 1.5% taken by the ten largest. CDR1 is DFQATT, CDR2 SNEGSKA, per germline (reference sequence). This CDR3 contains 13 residues. With 3 bases removed from V and 9 bases from J, the gap between germline ends came to 15 bases. Patients sequenced had flow cytometry evidence of CD8+CD57+ cell expansion. In all patients, the disease was severe acquired aplastic anemia. A note on this clonotype: Its antigen is still unknown.

The study's findings and limits: Between patients and controls, 25 to 30 CD8+ CDR3 sequences were found in common.

The TCR originated in a human donor with aplastic anemia. Material: sorted CD4+, CD8+, or CD8+CD57+ T cells (not recorded which) from PBMCs. V gene TRBV20-1 combines with J gene TRBJ1-5; D unresolved. The CDR3 region has the DNA TGCAGTGCTAGTCCCCGTACGGGCCTGCCCCAGCATTTT. Protein sequence: CSASPRTGLPQHF.